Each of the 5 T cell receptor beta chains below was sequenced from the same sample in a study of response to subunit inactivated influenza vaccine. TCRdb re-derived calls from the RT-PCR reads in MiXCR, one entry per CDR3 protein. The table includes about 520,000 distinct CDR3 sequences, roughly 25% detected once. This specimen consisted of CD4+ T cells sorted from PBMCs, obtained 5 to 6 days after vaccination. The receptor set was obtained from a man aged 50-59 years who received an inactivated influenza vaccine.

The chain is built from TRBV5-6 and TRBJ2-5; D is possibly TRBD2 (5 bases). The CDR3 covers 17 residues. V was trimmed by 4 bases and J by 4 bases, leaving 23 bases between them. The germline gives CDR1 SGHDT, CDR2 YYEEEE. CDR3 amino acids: CASSPILGPKRSETQYF. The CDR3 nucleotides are TGTGCCAGCAGCCCTATACTAGGCCCTAAACGATCAGAGACCCAGTACTTC.

CDR3 in DNA: TGCGCCAGCAGCCAAAACAGGGGCCCTCCCTACAATGAGCAGTTCTTC. It yields the protein CASSQNRGPPYNEQFF. The chain links TRBV4-3 to TRBJ2-1; 7 nucleotides align to TRBD1. V was clipped by 2 bases and J by 2 bases; unmatched bases: 6. Germline CDR1 reads LGHNA; CDR2 reads YSLEER. The CDR3 has 16 residues.

The CDR3 region has the DNA TGTGCCAGCAGCGAGAGGACAGGGCGCACCGGGGAGCTGTTTTTT. It encodes CASSERTGRTGELFF. The V call is TRBV7-2, the J call TRBJ2-2; TRBD1 agrees at 8 bases. The CDR3 consists of 15 residues. CDR1 and CDR2 (germline): SGHTA, FQGNSA. The V and J ends lost 5 bases and 4 bases, in that order; junction bases with no gene match: 6.

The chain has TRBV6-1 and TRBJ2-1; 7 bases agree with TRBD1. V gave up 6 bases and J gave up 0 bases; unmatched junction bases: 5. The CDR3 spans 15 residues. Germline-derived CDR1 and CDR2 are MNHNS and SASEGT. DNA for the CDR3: TGTGCCAGCAGCCGCAGGGGGACCTCCTACAATGAGCAGTTCTTC. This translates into CASSRRGTSYNEQFF.

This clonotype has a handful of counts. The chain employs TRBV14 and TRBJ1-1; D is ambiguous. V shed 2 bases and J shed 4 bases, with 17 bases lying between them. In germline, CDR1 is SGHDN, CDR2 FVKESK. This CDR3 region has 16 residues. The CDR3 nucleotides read TGTGCCAGCAGCCAACTAAGGGCCCCCCGGGTCACTGAAGCTTTCTTT. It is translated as CASSQLRAPRVTEAFF.